These T cell receptor beta chains were read from a single sample in a study of cytomegalovirus exposure and HLA in healthy donors. The repertoire was sequenced with immunoSEQ multiplex PCR; TCRdb's copy has only in-frame clones and lacks some. The table shows 52,000 or so clones, with approximately 78% occurring only once. The sample taken for sequencing was PBMCs. Receptors were obtained from a female donor in good health and CMV-seronegative. Each CDR3 is given with its conserved first and last residue. The D gene is left open where the match is weak. Size values are once, few and many counts, or a class for expanded clones, and some rows have none.

d_gene	v_gene	j_gene	abundance	CDR3aa	CDR3nt
NA	TRBV19	TRBJ2-7	NA	CASSISIYRGERSYEQYF	TGTGCCAGTAGTATTTCCATCTACCGGGGAGAGCGTTCCTACGAGCAGTACTTC
NA	TRBV2	TRBJ1-4	once	CASSELGADEKLFF	TGTGCCAGCAGTGAATTGGGGGCGGATGAAAAACTGTTTTTT
TRBD2	TRBV7-2	TRBJ2-1	NA	CASSLARLAGSYNEQFF	TGTGCCAGCAGCTTAGCGCGCCTAGCGGGCTCCTACAATGAGCAGTTCTTC
TRBD1	TRBV11-2	TRBJ2-7	NA	CASSPPRTGRSEQYF	TGTGCCAGCAGCCCTCCTAGGACAGGGCGATCCGAGCAGTACTTC
TRBD1	TRBV29-1	TRBJ1-1	NA	CSVERQGSTEAFF	TGCAGCGTTGAGCGACAGGGGAGCACTGAAGCTTTCTTT
NA	TRBV5-4	TRBJ1-4	NA	CASSLGDKATNEKLFF	TGTGCCAGCAGCTTGGGGGACAAAGCAACTAATGAAAAACTGTTTTTT
NA	TRBV7-9	TRBJ2-7	NA	CASSLPNSYEQYF	TGTGCCAGCAGCCTACCTAACTCCTACGAGCAGTACTTC
NA	TRBV10-3	TRBJ2-1	NA	CAISESSGAGYNEQFF	TGTGCCATCAGTGAGTCGTCGGGAGCAGGGTACAATGAGCAGTTCTTC
NA	TRBV5-1	TRBJ1-1	NA	CASNLDRNTEAFF	TGCGCCAGCAACCTGGACAGGAACACTGAAGCTTTCTTT
NA	TRBV15	TRBJ2-7	NA	CATSREPGHAYEQYF	TGTGCCACCAGCAGGGAACCGGGACATGCCTACGAGCAGTACTTC
NA	TRBV19	TRBJ2-2	NA	CASSILSAGELFF	TGTGCCAGTAGTATTCTCTCCGCCGGGGAGCTGTTTTTT
TRBD2	TRBV7-2	TRBJ2-4	few	CASSSYKTSGGRDRHIQYF	TGTGCCAGCAGCTCGTATAAAACTAGCGGGGGGCGGGATCGGCATATTCAGTACTTC
NA	TRBV4-3	TRBJ2-3	NA	CASSLRERGGSDTQYF	TGCGCCAGCAGCCTAAGGGAGAGGGGGGGATCAGATACGCAGTATTTT
NA	TRBV7-2	TRBJ1-2	NA	CASSLVLIGYTF	TGTGCCAGCAGCTTAGTCTTAATTGGCTACACCTTC
NA	TRBV2	TRBJ2-1	NA	CASADNEQFF	TGTGCCTCGGCGGACAATGAGCAGTTCTTC
TRBD1	TRBV30	TRBJ1-4	NA	CAWRDRRTVGEKLFF	TGTGCCTGGAGGGACAGGAGAACCGTTGGTGAAAAACTGTTTTTT
TRBD1	TRBV27	TRBJ2-1	NA	CASSTSGTGRPNEQFF	TGTGCCAGCAGTACCTCCGGGACAGGGAGACCCAATGAGCAGTTCTTC
NA	TRBV29-1	TRBJ1-2	NA	CSVEVLAGEGGYTF	TGCAGCGTTGAAGTCCTTGCAGGGGAGGGTGGCTACACCTTC
NA	TRBV7-3	TRBJ1-1	once	CASSLDLGGTEAFF	TGTGCCAGCAGCTTGGACCTGGGGGGCACTGAAGCTTTCTTT
NA	TRBV29-1	TRBJ2-1	NA	CSAKIRAEAYNGQFF	TGCAGCGCCAAAATCCGGGCGGAGGCCTACAATGGGCAGTTCTTC
NA	TRBV7-9	TRBJ1-1	NA	CASSLGEGNTEAFF	TGTGCCAGCAGCCTTGGGGAGGGGAACACTGAAGCTTTCTTT
NA	TRBV12-5	TRBJ1-6	NA	CASAMVRVGGSPLHF	TGTGCTAGTGCTATGGTACGGGTGGGTGGTTCACCCCTCCACTTT
NA	TRBV7-3	TRBJ1-1	NA	CASSTQTNTEAFF	TGTGCCAGCAGCACACAGACGAACACTGAAGCTTTCTTT
TRBD1	TRBV28	TRBJ1-1	few	CASSLDRGIREAFF	TGTGCCAGCAGTTTGGACAGGGGGATTCGAGAAGCTTTCTTT
TRBD1	TRBV11-3	TRBJ2-2	NA	CASSSGQGLNTGELFF	TGTGCCAGCAGCTCAGGACAGGGGCTGAACACCGGGGAGCTGTTTTTT
NA	TRBV9	TRBJ1-2	NA	CASSAGQNLNYGYTF	TGTGCCAGCAGCGCTGGACAGAACTTAAACTATGGCTACACCTTC
TRBD1	TRBV7-2	TRBJ1-6	few	CASSGRGTGDSPLHF	TGTGCCAGCAGCGGACGGGGGACAGGGGATTCACCCCTCCACTTT
NA	TRBV7-2	TRBJ1-1	NA	CASSVRQTNTEAFF	TGTGCCAGCAGCGTGAGACAGACGAACACTGAAGCTTTCTTT
NA	TRBV5-1	TRBJ2-5	NA	CASSLGGGGLQETQYF	TGCGCCAGCAGCCTGGGTGGAGGTGGCCTCCAAGAGACCCAGTACTTC
NA	TRBV19	TRBJ1-1	NA	CASNPGGSQTEAFF	TGTGCCAGTAACCCCGGAGGAAGCCAAACTGAAGCTTTCTTT
NA	TRBV7-2	TRBJ1-2	NA	CASSLPRTVGDGYTF	TGTGCCAGCAGCTTACCCCGGACAGTCGGGGATGGCTACACCTTC
NA	TRBV5-8	TRBJ1-5	NA	CASSLGGGGGVRPQHF	TGTGCCAGCAGCTTGGGGGGGGGTGGAGGTGTTCGGCCCCAGCATTTT
NA	TRBV19	TRBJ2-7	NA	CASSITDSTYEQYF	TGTGCCAGTAGTATCACGGACAGCACCTACGAGCAGTACTTC
TRBD1	TRBV7-6	TRBJ1-1	NA	CASSPGTGFGTEAFF	TGTGCCAGCAGCCCCGGGACAGGGTTTGGGACTGAAGCTTTCTTT
TRBD1	TRBV2	TRBJ1-4	few	CASRAQTGNEKLFF	TGTGCCAGCAGAGCACAGACAGGGAATGAAAAACTGTTTTTT
NA	TRBV29-1	TRBJ1-1	NA	CSVDRDTEAFF	TGCAGCGTTGACAGGGACACTGAAGCTTTCTTT
TRBD1	TRBV7-2	TRBJ1-5	NA	CASSLVDRGVRGQPQHF	TGTGCCAGCAGCTTAGTCGACAGGGGGGTGCGCGGTCAGCCCCAGCATTTT
NA	TRBV7-2	TRBJ1-4	NA	CASSFRGSATNEKLFF	TGTGCCAGCAGCTTTAGGGGGTCGGCAACTAATGAAAAACTGTTTTTT
TRBD1	TRBV2	TRBJ2-5	NA	CASRYRGQETQYF	TGTGCCAGCAGATACAGGGGGCAAGAGACCCAGTACTTC
TRBD1	TRBV29-1	TRBJ2-1	NA	CSGGTGTRNEQFF	TGCAGCGGGGGGACAGGGACACGCAATGAGCAGTTCTTC
TRBD1	TRBV6-5	TRBJ1-1	NA	CASRDHRGKNTEAFF	TGTGCCAGCAGAGACCACAGGGGAAAGAACACTGAAGCTTTCTTT
TRBD1	TRBV27	TRBJ2-1	NA	CASSSGTGENEQFF	TGTGCCAGCAGTTCTGGGACAGGGGAAAATGAGCAGTTCTTC
NA	TRBV4-3	TRBJ1-1	few	CASTGHLNTEAFF	TGCGCCAGCACCGGACACCTGAACACTGAAGCTTTCTTT
NA	TRBV9	TRBJ1-1	once	CASSAQYGTEAFF	TGTGCCAGCAGCGCCCAGTATGGCACTGAAGCTTTCTTT
TRBD1	TRBV6-1	TRBJ1-4	NA	CASSGWTGTNEKLFF	TGTGCCAGCAGTGGCTGGACAGGAACTAATGAAAAACTGTTTTTT
NA	TRBV6-1	TRBJ1-6	NA	CASSEVSLHF	TGTGCCAGCAGTGAAGTATCCCTCCACTTT
TRBD2	TRBV30	TRBJ2-7	NA	CAWSVLGLAGGEQYF	TGTGCCTGGAGTGTACTGGGACTAGCGGGCGGCGAGCAGTACTTC
TRBD1	TRBV23-1	TRBJ1-2	NA	CASSNRDRINYGYTF	TGCGCCAGCAGTAACCGGGACAGGATAAACTATGGCTACACCTTC
NA	TRBV6-4	TRBJ1-3	NA	CATEGGCGNTIYF	TGTGCCACCGAAGGGGGTTGCGGAAACACCATATATTTT
TRBD1	TRBV5-1	TRBJ1-2	NA	CASSFVGQGVDYTF	TGCGCCAGCAGCTTCGTGGGCCAGGGGGTTGACTACACCTTC
NA	TRBV11-2	TRBJ1-5	NA	CASSLGGQKNQPQHF	TGTGCCAGCAGCTTAGGAGGGCAGAAAAATCAGCCCCAGCATTTT
NA	TRBV27	TRBJ1-2	NA	CASSLSGAGGYTF	TGTGCCAGCAGTTTATCAGGGGCGGGAGGCTACACCTTC
TRBD1	TRBV6-5	TRBJ2-7	NA	CASSSRGTGVYEQYF	TGTGCCAGCAGTAGCCGCGGGACAGGGGTCTACGAGCAGTACTTC
NA	TRBV7-2	TRBJ1-3	NA	CASSLRFQGIGNTIYF	TGTGCCAGCAGCTTAAGGTTTCAGGGTATTGGAAACACCATATATTTT